Below are 8 T cell receptor beta chains sequenced from a single sample in a study of T cell repertoires in cytomegalovirus infection (dated by TCRdb to the late 2010s). The sequencer listed for this sample is Illumina HiSeq 1500. TCRdb reprocessing: public reads trimmed at Q25 with fastp, clones called with MiXCR, in-frame beta chains kept. Rows merge per CDR3 protein into single entries with the most common DNA and genes. The sample table lists approximately 110,000 distinct CDR3 sequences, more than 30% of them with a count of one. The ten largest make up 41% of the sample. The treatment or condition label of this sample denotes: in vitro stimulation with specific CMV peptide epitopes to enrich CMV-specific T cells. The antigens for these receptors are not known. The sequencing used CD8+ T cells from cultured PBMCs, collected from culture after CMV antigen stimulation. The receptors derive from a human donor in good health (CMV status not recorded). Some clones in this sample may be carry-over from other donors' samples.

The sample holds a few counts of this clonotype. The CDR3 here is CASSLGGRLLTDTQYF. Here the CDR3 DNA reads TGTGCCAGCAGCTTAGGCGGCAGATTATTAACAGATACGCAGTATTTT. This chain joins TRBV7-2 and TRBJ2-3, with D hard to call. The germline gives CDR1 SGHTA, CDR2 FQGNSA. Trimming stripped 1 base from V and 3 bases from J, with 14 bases between. This CDR3 has 16 residues.

This clonotype showed up just a few times. The chain is built from TRBV28 and TRBJ1-1, with a tentative D call TRBD1 (5 bases). V lost 7 bases, J lost 8 bases, and 23 bases lay in between. In germline, CDR1 is MDHEN, CDR2 SYDVKM. The CDR3 runs 15 residues. Written as DNA, the CDR3 is TGTGCCAGCACCCCCTCGGTGGGACGGCTGATAGAAGCTTTCTTT. Encoded protein: CASTPSVGRLIEAFF.

This clonotype occurred a few times. This rearrangement joins TRBV27 to TRBJ1-2; no clear D. Between the trimmed V and J ends, which lost 0 bases and 8 bases, there was a span of 19 bases. Per germline, CDR1 MNHEY and CDR2 SMNVEV (reference sequence). The CDR3 length is 16 residues. The CDR3 DNA reads as TGTGCCAGCAGTTTATCGAGGGCAGGCGGAACTTTCGGCTACACCTTC. Protein product: CASSLSRAGGTFGYTF.

The rearrangement links TRBV7-9 to TRBJ2-7; D uncertain. The ends were cut back, 4 bases at V and 5 bases at J, with 9 bases in the middle. Germline V gene lookup returns CDR1 SEHNR and CDR2 FQNEAQ (reference sequence). The CDR3 length is 12 residues. This CDR3 reads CASSSLGHEQYF. The DNA for the CDR3 is TGTGCCAGCAGCTCCCTCGGCCACGAGCAGTACTTC.

There are many counts of this clonotype. The CDR3 loop reads CASSPRSTGGSYNEQFF. The CDR3 DNA reads as TGCGCCAGCAGCCCTCGCTCGACAGGGGGCTCCTACAATGAGCAGTTCTTC. The rearrangement joins TRBV4-1 to TRBJ2-1; 9 nucleotides align to TRBD1. Germline V gives CDR1 MGHRA, CDR2 YSYEKL. V lost 4 bases, J lost 0 bases, and 7 bases stayed unmatched. The CDR3 spans 17 residues.

This clonotype showed up just a few times. V usage is TRBV12-3 or TRBV12-4 and J usage is TRBJ1-5; D gene uncertain. V was trimmed by 1 base and J by 4 bases, leaving 8 bases between them. The CDR3 contains 14 residues. The chain's CDR3 is CASSLGLRNQPQHF. CDR3 nucleotides: TGTGCCAGCAGTTTAGGTTTGAGGAATCAGCCCCAGCATTTT.

This clonotype was detected a few times. The chain couples TRBV7-9 to TRBJ2-7, with 9 bases identical to TRBD1. V lost 2 bases, J lost 0 bases, and 2 bases stayed unmatched. This CDR3 comprises 15 residues. Germline V gives CDR1 SEHNR, CDR2 FQNEAQ (reference sequence). The CDR3 nucleotides are TGTGCCAGCAGCTTAACGGGACAGGGCTCCTACGAGCAGTACTTC. Translated, it gives CASSLTGQGSYEQYF.

This clonotype came up once. This chain links TRBV10-3 with TRBJ2-1, with TRBD2 matching over 8 bases. CDR1 and CDR2 from the germline V gene are ENHRY and SYGVKD. The CDR3 length is 14 residues. V lost 3 bases to trimming and J lost 8 bases; unmatched junction nucleotides: 6. This CDR3 reads CAISETGGEDEQFF. As DNA, the CDR3 is TGTGCCATCAGTGAAACGGGGGGGGAAGATGAGCAGTTCTTC.